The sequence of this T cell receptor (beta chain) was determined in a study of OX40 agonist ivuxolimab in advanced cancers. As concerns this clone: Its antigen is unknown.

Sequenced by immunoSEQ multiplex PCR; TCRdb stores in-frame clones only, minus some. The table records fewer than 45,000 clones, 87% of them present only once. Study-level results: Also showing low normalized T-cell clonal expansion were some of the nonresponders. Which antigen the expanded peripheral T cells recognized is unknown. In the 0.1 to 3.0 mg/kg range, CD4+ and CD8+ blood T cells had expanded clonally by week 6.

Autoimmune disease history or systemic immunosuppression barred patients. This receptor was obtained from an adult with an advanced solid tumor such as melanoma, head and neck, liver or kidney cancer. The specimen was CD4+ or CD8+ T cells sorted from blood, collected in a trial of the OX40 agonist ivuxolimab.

The CDR3 here is CASSTRGGTYEQYF. DNA of the CDR3: TGTGCCAGCAGTACCCGGGGGGGGACCTACGAGCAGTACTTC. The chain recombines TRBV28 with TRBJ2-7; TRBD2 aligns across 8 bases. CDR1 is MDHEN, CDR2 SYDVKM, per germline. There are 14 residues in the CDR3. V trimming: 5 bases; J trimming: 2 bases; junction bases outside the gene matches: 5.